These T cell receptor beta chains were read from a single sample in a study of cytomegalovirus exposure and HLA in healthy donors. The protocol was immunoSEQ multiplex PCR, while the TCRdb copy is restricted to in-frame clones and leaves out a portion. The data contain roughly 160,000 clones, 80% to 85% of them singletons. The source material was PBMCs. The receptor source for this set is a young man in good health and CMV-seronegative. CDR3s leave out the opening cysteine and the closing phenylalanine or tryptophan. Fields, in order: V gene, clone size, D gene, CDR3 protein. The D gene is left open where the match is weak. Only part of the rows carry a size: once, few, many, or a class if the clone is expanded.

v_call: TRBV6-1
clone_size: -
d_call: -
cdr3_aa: ASSESHRDTEAF

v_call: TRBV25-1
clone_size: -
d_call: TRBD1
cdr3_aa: ATVPNGTVVYEQY

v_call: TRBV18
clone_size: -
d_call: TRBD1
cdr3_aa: ASSGRTGDTGELF

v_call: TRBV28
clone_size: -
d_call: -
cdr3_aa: ASSTRVWGNSPLH

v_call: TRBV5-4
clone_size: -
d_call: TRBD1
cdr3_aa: ASSFLQGALTEAF

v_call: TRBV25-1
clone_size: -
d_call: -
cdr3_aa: ASRGAGTIYEQY

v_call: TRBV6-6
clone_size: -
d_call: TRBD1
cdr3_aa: ASSGQGAKGYT

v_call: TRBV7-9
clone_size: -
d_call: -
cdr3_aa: ASSSTVVTDTQY

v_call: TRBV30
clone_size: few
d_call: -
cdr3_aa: AWSPSIEEQY

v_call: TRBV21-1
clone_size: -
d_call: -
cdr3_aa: ASSKRSGQGNEKLF

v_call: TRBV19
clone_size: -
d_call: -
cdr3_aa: ASKRQNQPQH

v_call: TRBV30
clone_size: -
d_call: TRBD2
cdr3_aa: AWKSTGLAGGRGAGELF

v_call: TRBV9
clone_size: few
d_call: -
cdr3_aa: ASSKGGASSYNEQF

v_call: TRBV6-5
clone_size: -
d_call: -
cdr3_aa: ASSLSSDSADTQY